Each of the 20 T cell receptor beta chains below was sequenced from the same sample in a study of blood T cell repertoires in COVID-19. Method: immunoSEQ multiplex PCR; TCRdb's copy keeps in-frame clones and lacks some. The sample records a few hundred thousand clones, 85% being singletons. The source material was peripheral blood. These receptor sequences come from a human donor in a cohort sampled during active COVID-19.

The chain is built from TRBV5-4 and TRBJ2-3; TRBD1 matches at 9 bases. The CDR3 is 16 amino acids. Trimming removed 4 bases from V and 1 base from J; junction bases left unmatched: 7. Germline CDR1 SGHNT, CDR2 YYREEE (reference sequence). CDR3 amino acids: CASSVGQGRGTDTQYF. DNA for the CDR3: TGTGCCAGCAGCGTTGGACAGGGGAGGGGCACAGATACGCAGTATTTT. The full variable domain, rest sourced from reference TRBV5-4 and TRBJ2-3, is ETGVTQSPTHLIKTRGQQVTLRCSSQSGHNTVSWYQQALGQGPQFIFQYYREEENGRGNFPPRFSGLQFPNYSSELNVNALELDDSALYLCASSVGQGRGTDTQYFGPGTRLTVL.

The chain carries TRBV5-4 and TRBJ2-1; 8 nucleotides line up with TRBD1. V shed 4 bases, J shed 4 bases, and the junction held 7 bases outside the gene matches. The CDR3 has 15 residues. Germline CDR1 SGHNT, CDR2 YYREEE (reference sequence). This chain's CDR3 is CASSATGGLYNEQFF. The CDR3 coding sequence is TGTGCCAGCAGCGCCACAGGGGGTTTATACAATGAGCAGTTCTTC.

Here the CDR3 reads CASSWDRGLYGYTF. CDR3 DNA: TGCGCCAGCAGCTGGGACAGGGGGTTGTATGGCTACACCTTC. The chain is built from TRBV5-1 and TRBJ1-2; 11 bases match TRBD1. The CDR3 extends over 14 amino acids. The germline V gene has CDR1 SGHRS and CDR2 YFSETQ. Trimming at V came to 3 bases and at J to 5 bases, leaving 3 bases not matched to a gene. The full variable domain, its missing parts supplied by reference TRBV5-1 and TRBJ1-2, is KAGVTQTPRYLIKTRGQQVTLSCSPISGHRSVSWYQQTPGQGLQFLFEYFSETQRNKGNFPGRFSGRQFSNSRSEMNVSTLELGDSALYLCASSWDRGLYGYTFGSGTRLTVV.

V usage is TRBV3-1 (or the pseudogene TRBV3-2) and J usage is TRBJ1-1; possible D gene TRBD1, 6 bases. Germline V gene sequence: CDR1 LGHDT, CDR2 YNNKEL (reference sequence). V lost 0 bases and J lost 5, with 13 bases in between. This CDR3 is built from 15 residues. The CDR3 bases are TGTGCCAGCAGCCAAGAGGGGGCGCGAGGAACTGAAGCTTTCTTT. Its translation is CASSQEGARGTEAFF.

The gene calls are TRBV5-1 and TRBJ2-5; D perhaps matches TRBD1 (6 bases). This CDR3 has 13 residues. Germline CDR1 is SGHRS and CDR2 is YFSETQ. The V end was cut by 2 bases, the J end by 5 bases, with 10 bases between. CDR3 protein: CASSLQGWETQYF. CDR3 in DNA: TGCGCCAGCAGCTTACAGGGATGGGAGACCCAGTACTTC.

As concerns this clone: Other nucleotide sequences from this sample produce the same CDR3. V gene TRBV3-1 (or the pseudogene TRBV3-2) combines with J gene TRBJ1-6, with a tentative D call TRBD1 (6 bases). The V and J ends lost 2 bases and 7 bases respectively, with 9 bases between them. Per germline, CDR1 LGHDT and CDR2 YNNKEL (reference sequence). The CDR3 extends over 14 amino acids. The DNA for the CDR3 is TGTGCCAGCAGCCAACTTCAGGGGAATTCACCCCTCCACTTT. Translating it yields CASSQLQGNSPLHF.

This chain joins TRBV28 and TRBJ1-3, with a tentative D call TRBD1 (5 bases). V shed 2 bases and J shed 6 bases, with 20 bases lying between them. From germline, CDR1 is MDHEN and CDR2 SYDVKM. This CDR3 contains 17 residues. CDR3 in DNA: TGTGCCAGCAGTTTAGGGGGGGGGAAGACACTGGTAAACACCATATATTTT. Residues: CASSLGGGKTLVNTIYF. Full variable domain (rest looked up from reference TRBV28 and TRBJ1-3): DVKVTQSSRYLVKRTGEKVFLECVQDMDHENMFWYRQDPGLGLRLIYFSYDVKMKEKGDIPEGYSVSREKKERFSLILESASTNQTSMYLCASSLGGGKTLVNTIYFGEGSWLTVV.

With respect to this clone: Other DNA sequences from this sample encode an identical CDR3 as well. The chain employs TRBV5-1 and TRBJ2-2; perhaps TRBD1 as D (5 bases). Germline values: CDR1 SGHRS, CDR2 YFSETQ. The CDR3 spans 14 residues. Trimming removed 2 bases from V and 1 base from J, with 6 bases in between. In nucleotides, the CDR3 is TGCGCCAGCAGCTTTCAGGGGAACACCGGGGAGCTGTTTTTT. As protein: CASSFQGNTGELFF.

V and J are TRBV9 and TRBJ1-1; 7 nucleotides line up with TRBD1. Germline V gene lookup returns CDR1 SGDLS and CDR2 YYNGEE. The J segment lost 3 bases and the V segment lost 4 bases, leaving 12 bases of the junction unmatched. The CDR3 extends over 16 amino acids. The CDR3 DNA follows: TGTGCCAGCAGCCAAGGGGGCAAAGAGGAGTACACTGAAGCTTTCTTT. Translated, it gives CASSQGGKEEYTEAFF. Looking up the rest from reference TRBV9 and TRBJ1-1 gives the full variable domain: DSGVTQTPKHLITATGQRVTLRCSPRSGDLSVYWYQQSLDQGLQFLIQYYNGEERAKGNILERFSAQQFPDLHSELNLSSLELGDSALYFCASSQGGKEEYTEAFFGQGTRLTVV.

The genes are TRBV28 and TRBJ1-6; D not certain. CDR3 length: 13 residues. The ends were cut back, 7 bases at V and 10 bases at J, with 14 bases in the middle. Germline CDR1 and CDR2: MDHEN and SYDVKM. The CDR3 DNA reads TGTGCCAGCAATAAAGGGAGGGAATCACCCCTCCACTTT. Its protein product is CASNKGRESPLHF.

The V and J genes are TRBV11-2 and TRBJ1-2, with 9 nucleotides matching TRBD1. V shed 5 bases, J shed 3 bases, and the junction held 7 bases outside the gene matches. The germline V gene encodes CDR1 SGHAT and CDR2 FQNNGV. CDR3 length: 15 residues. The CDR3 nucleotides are TGTGCCAGCAGCGCTGGGACAGGGAGGTACTATGGCTACACCTTC. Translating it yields CASSAGTGRYYGYTF. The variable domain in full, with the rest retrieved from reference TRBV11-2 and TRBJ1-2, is EAGVAQSPRYKIIEKRQSVAFWCNPISGHATLYWYQQILGQGPKLLIQFQNNGVVDDSQLPKDRFSAERLKGVDSTLKIQPAKLEDSAVYLCASSAGTGRYYGYTFGSGTRLTVV.

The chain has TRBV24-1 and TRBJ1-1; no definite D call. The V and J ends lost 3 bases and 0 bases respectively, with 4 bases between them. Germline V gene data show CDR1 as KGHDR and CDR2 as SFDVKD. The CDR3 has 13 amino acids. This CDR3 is CATSDRLNTEAFF. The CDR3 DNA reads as TGTGCCACCAGTGATCGTTTGAACACTGAAGCTTTCTTT.

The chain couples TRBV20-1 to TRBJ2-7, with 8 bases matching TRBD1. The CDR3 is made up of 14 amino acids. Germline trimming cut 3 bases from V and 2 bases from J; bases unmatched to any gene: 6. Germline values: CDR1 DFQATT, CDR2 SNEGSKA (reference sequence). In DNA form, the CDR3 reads TGCAGTGCTAGTGGGACAGGAAGAACCTACGAGCAGTACTTC. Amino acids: CSASGTGRTYEQYF.

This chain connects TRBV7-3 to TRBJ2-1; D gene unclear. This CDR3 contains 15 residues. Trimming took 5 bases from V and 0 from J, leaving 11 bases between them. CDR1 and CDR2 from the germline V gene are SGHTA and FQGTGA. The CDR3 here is CASSPRLDSYNEQFF. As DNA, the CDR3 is TGTGCCAGCAGCCCACGACTGGACTCCTACAATGAGCAGTTCTTC.

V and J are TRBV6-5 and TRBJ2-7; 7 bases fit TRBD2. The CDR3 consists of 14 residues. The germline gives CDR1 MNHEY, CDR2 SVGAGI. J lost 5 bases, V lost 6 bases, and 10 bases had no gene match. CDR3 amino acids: CASSPSGGVNEQYF. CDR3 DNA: TGTGCCAGCAGCCCCTCTGGGGGGGTCAACGAGCAGTACTTC.

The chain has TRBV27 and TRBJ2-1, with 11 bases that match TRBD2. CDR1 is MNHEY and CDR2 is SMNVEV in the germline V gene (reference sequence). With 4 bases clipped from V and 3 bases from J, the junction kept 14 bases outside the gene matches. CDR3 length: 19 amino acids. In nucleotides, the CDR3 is TGTGCCAGCAGTTCCAATCGCCTAGCGGGGGGCCTGAACTACAATGAGCAGTTCTTC. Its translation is CASSSNRLAGGLNYNEQFF.

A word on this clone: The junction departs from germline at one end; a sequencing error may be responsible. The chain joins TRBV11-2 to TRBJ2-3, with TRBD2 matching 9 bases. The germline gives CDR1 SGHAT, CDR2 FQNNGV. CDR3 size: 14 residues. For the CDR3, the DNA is TGTGCCAGCAGTTTAGAAGCGGGGGGAGGTACGCAGTATTTT. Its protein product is CASSLEAGGGTQYF.

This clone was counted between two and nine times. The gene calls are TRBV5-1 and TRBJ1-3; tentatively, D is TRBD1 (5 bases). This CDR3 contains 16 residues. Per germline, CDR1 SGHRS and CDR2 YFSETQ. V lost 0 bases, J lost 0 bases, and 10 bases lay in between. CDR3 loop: CASSLVGTSSGNTIYF. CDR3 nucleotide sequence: TGCGCCAGCAGCTTGGTAGGGACTAGCTCTGGAAACACCATATATTTT.

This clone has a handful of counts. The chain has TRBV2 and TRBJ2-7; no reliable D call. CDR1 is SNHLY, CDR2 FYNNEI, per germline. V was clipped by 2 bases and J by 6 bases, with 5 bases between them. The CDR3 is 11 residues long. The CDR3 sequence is CASSEIREQYF. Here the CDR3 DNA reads TGTGCCAGCAGTGAAATTCGCGAGCAGTACTTC.

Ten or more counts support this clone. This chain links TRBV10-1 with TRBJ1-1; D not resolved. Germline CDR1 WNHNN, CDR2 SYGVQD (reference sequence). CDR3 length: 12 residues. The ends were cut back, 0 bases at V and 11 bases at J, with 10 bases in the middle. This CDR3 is CASSESPGGAFF. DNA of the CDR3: TGCGCCAGCAGTGAGTCGCCCGGAGGCGCTTTCTTT.